Included here is one T cell receptor (beta chain) sequence, with context. Here immunoSEQ multiplex PCR was the method, and the copy in TCRdb shows in-frame clones only, minus some. Of 200,000 to 250,000 clones in the sample, 84% were seen once. This sample is part of a study of blood T cell repertoires in COVID-19. This CDR3 is 14 amino acids long. Losses at the gene ends were 2 bases for V and 7 bases for J; bases not matched to a gene: 4. Germline values: CDR1 MNHEY, CDR2 SMNVEV (reference sequence). The sequencing sample was made of peripheral blood. The clonotype comes from a man aged 50 to 59 with active or convalescent COVID-19. The chain recombines TRBV27 with TRBJ2-5; 10 bases match TRBD2. The CDR3 sequence: CASSLGLAGGTQYF. The CDR3 coding sequence is TGTGCCAGCAGTTTAGGGTTAGCGGGGGGGACCCAGTACTTC.